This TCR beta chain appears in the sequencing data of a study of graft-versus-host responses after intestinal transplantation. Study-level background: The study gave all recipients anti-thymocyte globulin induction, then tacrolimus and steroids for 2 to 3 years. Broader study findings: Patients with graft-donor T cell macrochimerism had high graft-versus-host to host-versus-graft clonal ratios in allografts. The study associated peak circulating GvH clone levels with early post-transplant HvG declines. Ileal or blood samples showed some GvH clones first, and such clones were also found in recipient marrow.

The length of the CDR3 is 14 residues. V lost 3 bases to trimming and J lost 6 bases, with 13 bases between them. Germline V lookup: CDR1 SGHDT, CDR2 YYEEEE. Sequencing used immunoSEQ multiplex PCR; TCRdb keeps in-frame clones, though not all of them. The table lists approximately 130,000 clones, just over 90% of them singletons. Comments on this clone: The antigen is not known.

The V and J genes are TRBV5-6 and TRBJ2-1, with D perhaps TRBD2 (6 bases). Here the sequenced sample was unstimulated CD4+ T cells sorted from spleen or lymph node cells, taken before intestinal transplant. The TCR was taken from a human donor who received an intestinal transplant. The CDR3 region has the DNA TGTGCCAGCAGCTCGGGACTCGCCAGCAATGAGCAGTTCTTC. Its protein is CASSSGLASNEQFF.